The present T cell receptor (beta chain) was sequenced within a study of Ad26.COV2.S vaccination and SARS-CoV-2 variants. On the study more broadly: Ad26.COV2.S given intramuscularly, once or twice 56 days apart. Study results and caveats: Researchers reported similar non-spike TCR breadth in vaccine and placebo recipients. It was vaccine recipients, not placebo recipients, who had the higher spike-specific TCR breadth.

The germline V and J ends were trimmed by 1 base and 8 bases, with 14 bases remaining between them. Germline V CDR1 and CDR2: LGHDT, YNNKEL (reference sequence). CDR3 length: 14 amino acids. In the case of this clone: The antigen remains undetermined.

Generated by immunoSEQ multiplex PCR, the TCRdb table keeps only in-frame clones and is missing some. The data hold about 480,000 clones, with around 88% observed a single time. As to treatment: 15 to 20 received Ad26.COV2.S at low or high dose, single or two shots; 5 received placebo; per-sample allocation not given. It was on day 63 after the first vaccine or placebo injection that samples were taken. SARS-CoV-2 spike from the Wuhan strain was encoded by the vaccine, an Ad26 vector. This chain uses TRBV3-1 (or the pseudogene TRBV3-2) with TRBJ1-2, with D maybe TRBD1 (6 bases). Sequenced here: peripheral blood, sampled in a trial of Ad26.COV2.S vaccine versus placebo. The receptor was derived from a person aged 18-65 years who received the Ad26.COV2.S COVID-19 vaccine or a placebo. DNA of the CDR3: TGTGCCAGCAGCCAAGGGCCGGGGGGCGGCGGCTACACCTTC. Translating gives CASSQGPGGGGYTF.